This TCR beta chain appears in the sequencing data of a study of T cells in Graves' hyperthyroidism and ophthalmopathy. Across the study: Upon initial diagnosis and before any treatment, peripheral blood was collected. Study observations and caveats: Blood also carried most thyroid clonotypes expanded above 0.001.

What was amplified from RNA transcripts were TCR beta CDR3 regions. Initially, a first-round RT-PCR of the TCR CDR3 employed the HTBI primer set. TCRdb reanalysed the multiplex PCR reads using MiXCR and keeps one entry per CDR3 protein. The sample consists of more than 150,000 distinct CDR3 sequences, over 15% of them appearing once. The CDR3 has 16 amino acids. The germline V gene has CDR1 SGHTA and CDR2 FQGNSA. Deletions cut 1 base from V and 5 bases from J, with 17 bases between. In this sample, this clonotype turned up many times. Its cognate antigen is unknown. Recently diagnosed hyperthyroidism of less than 2 months' duration affected patients aged 18 to 65.

Sequenced: blood. This TCR was recovered from a woman aged 45-65 years with Graves' hyperthyroidism. The chain joins TRBV7-2 to TRBJ1-1; D might be TRBD1 (6 bases). The DNA for the CDR3 is TGTGCCAGCAGCTTAGGGGATCGGGGGGCGTTTACTGAAGCTTTCTTT. Protein: CASSLGDRGAFTEAFF.